The 14 T cell receptor beta chains below come from one sample, sequenced in a study of tumor and adjacent non-tumor tissue in lung cancer. A modified ARM-PCR protocol with three rounds of nested PCR amplified TCRbeta. TCRdb independently ran MiXCR on the multiplex PCR reads; one entry per CDR3 protein. The sample records 220,000 or so distinct CDR3 sequences, roughly 70% being singletons. No cell sorting was done before RNA was extracted from the tissue. Material for sequencing was lung tumor tissue. All receptors come from a man in his sixties with non-small cell lung cancer.

A note on this clonotype: One end of the junction fails to match germline, which may point to a read error. The rearrangement links TRBV12-3 or TRBV12-4 to TRBJ1-1; no reliable D call. The CDR3 totals 15 residues. CDR3 sequence reads: CSSSLGLAPNTEAFF. As DNA, the CDR3 is TGTTCCAGCAGTTTAGGTCTTGCCCCGAACACTGAAGCTTTCTTT.

This clonotype was counted only a few times. V and J are TRBV6-5 and TRBJ1-1, with TRBD1 as a possible D gene (5 bases). This CDR3 comprises 14 residues. CDR1 is MNHEY, CDR2 SVGAGI, per germline. Deletions cut 6 bases from V and 1 base from J, with 12 bases between. The CDR3 is CASSAQTANTEAFF. The DNA for the CDR3 is TGTGCCAGCAGCGCCCAGACAGCGAACACTGAAGCTTTCTTT.

Worth noting for this clonotype: This may arise from a read error, as a much more abundant clone is one base away. The rearrangement uses TRBV10-2 and TRBJ1-5; D remains ambiguous. The CDR3 is 12 amino acids. The germline CDR1 and CDR2 sequences are WSHSY and SAAADI. V lost 2 bases to trimming and J lost 9 bases, with 8 bases between them. DNA of the CDR3: TGCGCCAGCAGTGAGCCGGCGCTGCCCCAGCATTTT. Amino acids: CASSEPALPQHF.

Comment on this clonotype: The junction does not match germline at one end; this may be a read error. The rearrangement joins TRBV6-5 to TRBJ2-4, with 14 nucleotides matching TRBD2. Germline values: CDR1 MNHEY, CDR2 SVGAGI. There are 16 residues in the CDR3. The CDR3 DNA reads as TGTGCCAGCACTTATCTCGGGACTAGCGGGGGAGACATTCAGTACTTT. Its translation: CASTYLGTSGGDIQYF.

The chain recombines TRBV12-3 or TRBV12-4 with TRBJ1-4, with 7 bases lining up with TRBD1. Trimming removed 3 bases from V and 10 bases from J; junction bases left unmatched: 5. The length of the CDR3 is 13 residues. In DNA, the CDR3 is TGTGCCAGCAGTTTGGTTCAGGGGGGAAAACTGTTTTTT. This gives the protein CASSLVQGGKLFF.

To note about this clonotype: Compared with germline, one end of the junction differs, possibly owing to a read error. This chain connects TRBV12-3 or TRBV12-4 to TRBJ2-4; D is possibly TRBD1 (6 bases). The CDR3 has 15 residues. For the CDR3, the DNA is TGTGCCAGCAGTTTAAAGTTTGGACAGAAGAACATTAAGTACTTC. Protein sequence: CASSLKFGQKNIKYF.

Comment on this clonotype: The junction shows a germline mismatch at one end, possibly a read error. The chain links TRBV5-5 to TRBJ1-1; D is unclear. The V gene's germline CDR1 is SGHKS and CDR2 YYEKEE (reference sequence). The CDR3 runs to 13 residues. The CDR3 sequence: CDSSPGWNTEAFF. Written as DNA, the CDR3 is TGTGACAGCAGCCCTGGATGGAACACTGAAGCTTTCTTT. The entire variable domain, with the rest obtained from reference TRBV5-5 and TRBJ1-1, is as follows: DAGVTQSPTHLIKTRGQQVTLRCSPISGHKSVSWYQQVLGQGPQFIFQYYEKEERGRGNFPDRFSARQFPNYSSELNVNALLLGDSALYLCDSSPGWNTEAFFGQGTRLTVV.

Here the CDR3 DNA reads TGTGCCAGCAGCATTGGCCGTGACGGATATGAAAAACTGTTTTTT. This codes for CASSIGRDGYEKLFF. V is TRBV11-1 and J is TRBJ1-4; D is undetermined. Trimming stripped 5 bases from V and 6 bases from J, with 16 bases between. The CDR3 sequence is 15 residues long. Germline assignment: CDR1 SGHAT and CDR2 FQDESV (reference sequence).

With respect to this clonotype: A read error may explain this, as a much larger clone is one base away. No conserved phenylalanine or tryptophan ends this CDR3, so it is likely a read error. The V call is TRBV6-5, the J call TRBJ2-2; D gene ambiguous. Germline V gene lookup returns CDR1 MNHEY and CDR2 SVGAGI. Trimming took 6 bases from V and 4 from J, leaving 15 bases between them. CDR3 length equals 15 residues. The DNA for the CDR3 is TGTGCCAGCAGCCACGGACGAAAGAGCACCGGGGAGCTGTTTTTG. Protein sequence: CASSHGRKSTGELFL.

This clonotype was seen repeatedly, ten times or more. V usage is TRBV29-1 and J usage is TRBJ1-3, with 10 bases lining up with TRBD1. Per the germline V gene, CDR1 is SQVTM and CDR2 is ANQGSEA. The J segment lost 3 bases and the V segment lost 4 bases, leaving 3 bases of the junction unmatched. CDR3 size: 14 residues. CDR3 sequence: CSVGGTGVGNTIYF. The CDR3 DNA follows: TGCAGCGTTGGGGGGACAGGGGTTGGAAACACCATATATTTT.

Notes on this clonotype: At one end, the junction sequence differs from germline, possibly due to a read error. The rearrangement joins TRBV4-1 to TRBJ1-1; D unresolved. Germline V gene lookup returns CDR1 MGHRA and CDR2 YSYEKL. CDR3 length: 16 amino acids. The CDR3 sequence is CTSSSGPTSMNTEAFF. The DNA for the CDR3 is TGCACCAGCAGTAGTGGCCCTACCTCTATGAACACTGAAGCTTTCTTT.

A single count supports this clonotype. This may come from a read error, since a much larger clone is one base off. The chain carries TRBV20-1 and TRBJ1-6; D gene unclear. CDR1 is DFQATT and CDR2 is SNEGSKA in the germline V gene (reference sequence). Between the trimmed V and J ends, which lost 0 bases and 4 bases, there was a span of 13 bases. This CDR3 has 16 amino acids. The CDR3 region has the DNA TGCAGTGCTAGAGAGACCCGAGCGACTTATAATTCACCCCTCCACTTT. Its protein product is CSARETRATYNSPLHF.

As concerns this clonotype: Germline and junction disagree at one end, which may indicate a read error. The rearrangement uses TRBV6-1 and TRBJ2-2; 8 nucleotides line up with TRBD2. The CDR3 has 16 amino acids. Germline lookup yields CDR1 MNHNS and CDR2 SASEGT. The DNA for the CDR3 is TGTGCCAGCAGCCCAAGGACTAGCTGGGGCACCGGGGAGCTGTTCTTT. This codes for CASSPRTSWGTGELFF.

A word on this clonotype: Just one base apart from a much larger clone, this may be a read error. The chain employs TRBV7-2 and TRBJ2-3; tentatively, D is TRBD1 (6 bases). The CDR3 totals 12 residues. The V end was cut by 5 bases, the J end by 9 bases, with 12 bases between. Germline V gives CDR1 SGHTA, CDR2 FQGNSA. For the CDR3, the DNA is TGTGCCAGCAGCCTCCGGACAGCCACGCAGTATTTT. Protein sequence: CASSLRTATQYF.